The present TCR beta chain was sequenced within a study of vaccination and CD4 T cells after COVID-19. As concerns this clonotype: Its specificity is not known. This may come from a read error, since a much larger clone is one base off.

This CDR3 region has 13 residues. Per germline, CDR1 DFQATT and CDR2 SNEGSKA (reference sequence). Cultured CD4+ T cells had their DNA profiled by the Oncomine TCR Beta short-read assay. TCRdb re-analysed the PCR reads in MiXCR, keeping a single row per CDR3 protein. The sample contains approximately 4,100 distinct CDR3 sequences, around 14% of which appear only once. Documented treatment: approximately 10-day PBMC culture with coronavirus spike peptide pools or control peptides (ViraFEST assay). The sample was CD4+ T cells from blood, cultured in vitro. V and J are TRBV20-1 and TRBJ2-4, with D perhaps matching TRBD1 or TRBD2 (5 bases each). This clonotype originated in a human donor who had recovered from COVID-19. The CDR3 nucleotides are TGCGGGACCCTTAGGGAATCTAAAAACATTCAGTACTTC. Its translation is CGTLRESKNIQYF.